A single sample gave rise to the 15 T cell receptor beta chains below, sequenced in a study of beta chain features in type 1 diabetes. Findings of the study overall: TCRB CDR3 length was moderately but significantly reduced in all four CD4+ subsets of Type 1 diabetes patients.

These receptors' antigens are unknown. Expressed TCRB transcripts were sequenced because the isolated RNA had all been reverse transcribed beforehand. Using immunoSEQ multiplex PCR, the repertoire was profiled, and TCRdb retains in-frame clones only, with some absent. The repertoire consists of around 140,000 clones, with 7% to 10% occurring once and the leading ten covering approximately 0.7%. What was sequenced was central memory CD4+ T cells from blood. These TCRs come from a man in his thirties or forties with type 1 diabetes.

This clone has a handful of counts. This sequence joins TRBV9 and TRBJ2-5; weak D call: TRBD2 (7 bases). Trimming removed 4 bases from V and 5 bases from J, with 21 bases in between. Per the germline V gene, CDR1 is SGDLS and CDR2 is YYNGEE. The length of the CDR3 is 16 residues. This chain's CDR3 is CASSTRPGAGDETQYF. CDR3 nucleotide sequence: TGTGCCAGCAGCACTCGGCCAGGGGCGGGGGATGAGACCCAGTACTTC. Variable domain in full (rest from reference TRBV9 and TRBJ2-5): DSGVTQTPKHLITATGQRVTLRCSPRSGDLSVYWYQQSLDQGLQFLIQYYNGEERAKGNILERFSAQQFPDLHSELNLSSLELGDSALYFCASSTRPGAGDETQYFGPGTRLLVL.

This chain connects TRBV6-6 to TRBJ1-1; 8 bases match TRBD1. The ends lost 9 bases at V and 14 bases at J; junction bases unmatched: 11. Germline-derived CDR1 and CDR2 are MNHNY and SVGAGI (reference sequence). The CDR3 consists of 11 residues. The CDR3 loop is CASRTGRIRFF. The DNA for the CDR3 is TGTGCCAGTCGGACAGGGAGGATACGCTTCTTT.

V gene TRBV27 combines with J gene TRBJ2-4; D is possibly TRBD2 (5 bases). V gave up 9 bases and J gave up 4 bases, with 19 bases separating them. The CDR3 sequence is 15 residues long. Germline-derived CDR1 and CDR2 are MNHEY and SMNVEV (reference sequence). Written as DNA, the CDR3 is TGTGCCAGTGCTAGCTCTTTAAGTTTAAAAAACATTCAGTACTTC. Encoded protein: CASASSLSLKNIQYF.

CDR3 bases: TGTGCCAGCTCAGCGACAGGGAATCAGCCCCAGCATTTT. It is translated as CASSATGNQPQHF. This chain uses TRBV18 with TRBJ1-5; 7 bases agree with TRBD1. Germline CDR1 KGHSH, CDR2 LQKENI. J lost 4 bases, V lost 5 bases, and 2 bases had no gene match. The CDR3 is 13 amino acids.

The V gene is TRBV9, the J gene TRBJ2-5, with TRBD2 identical over 7 bases. The ends lost 2 bases at V and 9 bases at J; junction bases unmatched: 7. This CDR3 spans 13 amino acids. CDR1 and CDR2 (germline): SGDLS, YYNGEE. In DNA form, the CDR3 reads TGTGCCAGCAGCGTGGGCCGGGGAGGGTCCCAGTACTTC. This translates into CASSVGRGGSQYF.

The table lists this clone with a few counts. The V gene is TRBV4-2, the J gene TRBJ2-1, with D perhaps matching TRBD1 (6 bases). The CDR3 length is 13 residues. V was shortened by 4 bases and J by 5 bases, with 9 bases between the two germline ends. Per germline, CDR1 LGHNA and CDR2 YNFKEQ. The CDR3 sequence: CASSRDIDNEQFF. CDR3 coding DNA: TGTGCCAGCAGCCGGGACATCGACAATGAGCAGTTCTTC.

This clone has ten or more counts. The chain carries TRBV6-6 and TRBJ2-5, with a weak D call TRBD1 (5 bases). The ends were cut back, 8 bases at V and 4 bases at J, with 20 bases in the middle. The CDR3 is 15 residues long. Germline V gene lookup returns CDR1 MNHNY and CDR2 SVGAGI (reference sequence). The CDR3 DNA reads TGTGCCAGCCTTAGTGGGGCCACTCTCCGAGAGACCCAGTACTTC. Its protein product is CASLSGATLRETQYF.

The chain links TRBV7-2 to TRBJ1-2; 8 bases match TRBD1. Germline CDR1 is SGHTA and CDR2 is FQGNSA. V shed 5 bases, J shed 3 bases, and the junction held 11 bases outside the gene matches. This CDR3 is 16 amino acids long. The CDR3 nucleotides read TGTGCCAGCAGCCCAAGCCGGGACAGGTCATACTATGGCTACACCTTC. This gives the protein CASSPSRDRSYYGYTF.

V is TRBV4-3 and J is TRBJ2-5, with TRBD1 identical over 7 bases. CDR1 is LGHNA, CDR2 YSLEER, per germline. The V segment lost 0 bases and the J segment 4 bases; nucleotides outside the gene matches: 5. This CDR3 spans 15 amino acids. The CDR3, as DNA: TGCGCCAGCAGCCAAGAAAGGGGGCAGGGAGAGACCCAGTACTTC. Translated: CASSQERGQGETQYF.

The J gene is TRBJ1-1, the V gene TRBV7-2; 8 bases map to TRBD1. The ends lost 2 bases at V and 4 bases at J; junction bases unmatched: 6. From germline, CDR1 is SGHTA and CDR2 FQGNSA. The CDR3 length is 15 residues. This chain's CDR3 is CASSLFTGGLTEAFF. DNA for the CDR3: TGTGCCAGCAGCTTATTCACAGGGGGGCTCACTGAAGCTTTCTTT.

This clone came up a few times. This chain links TRBV6-6 with TRBJ2-1; 7 positions agree with TRBD2. Germline V gives CDR1 MNHNY, CDR2 SVGAGI (reference sequence). CDR3 length: 12 residues. J gave up 4 bases and V 10 bases, and 4 bases lay outside the gene matches. The DNA of the CDR3 is TGTGCCACCTCGGGGGGATACAATGAGCAGTTCTTC. This translates into CATSGGYNEQFF.

This clone was picked up a small number of times. CDR3 sequence reads: CASSQTGGSYNEQFF. CDR3 coding DNA: TGTGCCAGCAGCCAAACAGGGGGCTCCTACAATGAGCAGTTCTTC. The J gene is TRBJ2-1, the V gene TRBV11-2; 8 positions agree with TRBD1. Germline CDR1 and CDR2: SGHAT and FQNNGV. With V trimmed by 5 bases and J by 0 bases, 3 bases remained unmatched. This CDR3 comprises 15 residues.

Concerning this clone itself: Other DNA sequences in the sample encode the same CDR3. The chain recombines TRBV14 with TRBJ1-3; D may be TRBD1 (6 bases). The CDR3 has 14 amino acids. With 6 bases removed from V and 0 bases from J, the gap between germline ends came to 9 bases. Germline CDR1 SGHDN, CDR2 FVKESK. The DNA of the CDR3 is TGTGCCAGCAGTCCGGGACACTCTGGAAACACCATATATTTT. Translation: CASSPGHSGNTIYF.

Only a few counts were recorded for this clone. The J gene is TRBJ1-6, the V gene TRBV19; TRBD1 might be the D (6 bases). Between the trimmed V and J ends, which lost 5 bases and 7 bases, there was a span of 18 bases. The CDR3 has 16 residues. CDR1 and CDR2 (germline): LNHDA, SQIVND (reference sequence). CDR3 bases: TGTGCCAGTAGTTCGGTGGGGGCAGGACCAAATTCACCCCTCCACTTT. This codes for CASSSVGAGPNSPLHF.

V and J are TRBV4-2 and TRBJ2-7, with TRBD1 matching 11 bases. This CDR3 is built from 15 residues. Germline V lookup: CDR1 LGHNA, CDR2 YNFKEQ. Unmatched junction bases numbered 10, after V lost 0 bases and J lost 12 bases. CDR3 loop: CASSQEGGTGGLWYF. The CDR3, as DNA: TGTGCCAGCAGCCAAGAGGGTGGGACAGGGGGGTTGTGGTACTTC.